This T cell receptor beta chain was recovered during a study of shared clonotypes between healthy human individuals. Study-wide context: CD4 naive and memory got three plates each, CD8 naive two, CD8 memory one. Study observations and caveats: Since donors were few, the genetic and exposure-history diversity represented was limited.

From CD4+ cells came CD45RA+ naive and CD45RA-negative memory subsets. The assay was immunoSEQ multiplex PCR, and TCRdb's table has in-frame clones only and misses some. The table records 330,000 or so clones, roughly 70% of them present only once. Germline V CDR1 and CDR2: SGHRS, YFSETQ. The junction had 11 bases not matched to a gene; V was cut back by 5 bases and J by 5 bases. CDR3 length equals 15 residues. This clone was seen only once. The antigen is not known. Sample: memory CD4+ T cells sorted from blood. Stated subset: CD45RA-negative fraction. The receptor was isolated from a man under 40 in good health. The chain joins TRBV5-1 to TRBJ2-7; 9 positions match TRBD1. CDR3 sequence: CASRVGTGKNHEQYF. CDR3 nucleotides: TGCGCCAGCAGAGTAGGGACAGGGAAGAACCACGAGCAGTACTTC. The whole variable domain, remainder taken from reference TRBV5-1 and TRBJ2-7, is KAGVTQTPRYLIKTRGQQVTLSCSPISGHRSVSWYQQTPGQGLQFLFEYFSETQRNKGNFPGRFSGRQFSNSRSEMNVSTLELGDSALYLCASRVGTGKNHEQYFGPGTRLTVT.